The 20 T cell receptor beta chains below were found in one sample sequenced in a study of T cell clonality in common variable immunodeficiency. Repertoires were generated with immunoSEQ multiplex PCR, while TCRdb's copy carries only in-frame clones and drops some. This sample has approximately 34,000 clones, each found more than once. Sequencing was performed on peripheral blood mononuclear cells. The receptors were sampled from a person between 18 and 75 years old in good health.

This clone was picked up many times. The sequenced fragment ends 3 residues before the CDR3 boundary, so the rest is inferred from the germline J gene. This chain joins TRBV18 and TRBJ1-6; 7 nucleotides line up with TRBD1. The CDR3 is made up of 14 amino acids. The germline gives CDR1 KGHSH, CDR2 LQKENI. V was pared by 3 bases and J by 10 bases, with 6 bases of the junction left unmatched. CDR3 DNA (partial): TGTGCCAGCTCACCCCAGGGGGAAGGGTCACCC. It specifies CASSPQGEGSP. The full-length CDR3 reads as CASSPQGEGSPLHF.

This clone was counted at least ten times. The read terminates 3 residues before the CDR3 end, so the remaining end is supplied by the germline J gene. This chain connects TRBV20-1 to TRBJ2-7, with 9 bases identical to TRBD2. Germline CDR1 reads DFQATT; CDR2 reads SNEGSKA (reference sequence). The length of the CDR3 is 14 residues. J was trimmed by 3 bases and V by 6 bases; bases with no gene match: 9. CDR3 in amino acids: CSAKLAGGHYEQYF. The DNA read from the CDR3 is TGCAGTGCCAAACTAGCGGGCGGACACTACGAG.

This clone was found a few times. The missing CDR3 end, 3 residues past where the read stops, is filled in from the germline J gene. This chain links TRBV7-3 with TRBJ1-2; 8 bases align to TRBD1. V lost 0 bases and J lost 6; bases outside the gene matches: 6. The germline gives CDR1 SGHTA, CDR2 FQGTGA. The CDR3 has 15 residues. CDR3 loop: CASSLTVGQGHGYTF. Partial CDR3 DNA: TGTGCCAGCAGCTTAACCGTCGGACAGGGTCATGGC.

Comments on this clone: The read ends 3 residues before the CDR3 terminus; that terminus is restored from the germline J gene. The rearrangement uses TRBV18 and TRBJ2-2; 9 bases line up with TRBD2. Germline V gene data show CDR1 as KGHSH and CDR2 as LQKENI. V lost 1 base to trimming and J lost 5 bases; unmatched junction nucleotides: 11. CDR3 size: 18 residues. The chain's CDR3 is CASSPLFGGGAWTGELFF. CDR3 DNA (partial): TGTGCCAGCTCACCACTCTTTGGCGGGGGGGCCTGGACCGGGGAG.

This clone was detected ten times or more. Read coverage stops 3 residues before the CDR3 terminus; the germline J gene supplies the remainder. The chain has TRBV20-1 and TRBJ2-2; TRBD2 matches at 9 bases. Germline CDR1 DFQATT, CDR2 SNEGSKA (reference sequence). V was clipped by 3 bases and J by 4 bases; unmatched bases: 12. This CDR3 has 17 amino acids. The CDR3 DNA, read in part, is TGCAGTGCTAGCAGCGGGGGGTTTGCGGGTCCCACCGGGGAG. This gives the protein CSASSGGFAGPTGE. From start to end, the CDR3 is CSASSGGFAGPTGELFF.

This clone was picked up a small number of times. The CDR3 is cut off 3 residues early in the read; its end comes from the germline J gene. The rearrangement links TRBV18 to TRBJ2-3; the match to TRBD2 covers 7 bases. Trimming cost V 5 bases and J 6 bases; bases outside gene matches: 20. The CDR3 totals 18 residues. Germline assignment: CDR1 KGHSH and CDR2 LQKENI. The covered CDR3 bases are TGTGCCAGCTCAGTCATTCGAGGTATCGCGGGGGTCTTGGATACG. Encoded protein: CASSVIRGIAGVLDT. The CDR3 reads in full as CASSVIRGIAGVLDTQYF.

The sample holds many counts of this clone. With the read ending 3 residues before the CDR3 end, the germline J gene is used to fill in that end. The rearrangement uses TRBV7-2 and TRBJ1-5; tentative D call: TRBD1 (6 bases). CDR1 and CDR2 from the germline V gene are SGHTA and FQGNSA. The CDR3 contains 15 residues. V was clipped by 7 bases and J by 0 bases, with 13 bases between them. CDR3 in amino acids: CASTARGYSNQPQHF. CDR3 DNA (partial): TGTGCCAGCACTGCGAGGGGGTATAGCAATCAGCCC.

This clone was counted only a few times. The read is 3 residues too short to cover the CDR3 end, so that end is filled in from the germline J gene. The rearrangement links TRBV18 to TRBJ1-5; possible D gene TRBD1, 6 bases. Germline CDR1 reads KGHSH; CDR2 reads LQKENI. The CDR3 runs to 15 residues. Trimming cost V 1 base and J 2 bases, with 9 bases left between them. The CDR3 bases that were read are TGTGCCAGCTCACCACAGGGGGACGGCAATCAGCCC. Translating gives CASSPQGDGNQP. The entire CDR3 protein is CASSPQGDGNQPQHF.

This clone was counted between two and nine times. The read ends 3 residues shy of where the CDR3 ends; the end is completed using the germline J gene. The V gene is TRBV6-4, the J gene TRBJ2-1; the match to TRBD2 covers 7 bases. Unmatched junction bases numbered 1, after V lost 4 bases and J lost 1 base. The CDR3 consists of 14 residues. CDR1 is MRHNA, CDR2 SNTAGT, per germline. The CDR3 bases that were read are TGTGCCAGCAGTGGAGCGGGGTCCTACAATGAG. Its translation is CASSGAGSYNE. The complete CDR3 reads CASSGAGSYNEQFF.

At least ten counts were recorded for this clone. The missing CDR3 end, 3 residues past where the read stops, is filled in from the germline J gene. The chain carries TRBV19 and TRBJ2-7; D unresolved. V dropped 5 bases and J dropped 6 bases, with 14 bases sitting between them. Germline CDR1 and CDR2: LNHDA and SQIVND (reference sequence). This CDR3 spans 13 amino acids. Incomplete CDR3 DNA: TGTGCCAGTAGTCTCGAGCGAGGCACCGAG. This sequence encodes CASSLERGTE. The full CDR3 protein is CASSLERGTEQYF.

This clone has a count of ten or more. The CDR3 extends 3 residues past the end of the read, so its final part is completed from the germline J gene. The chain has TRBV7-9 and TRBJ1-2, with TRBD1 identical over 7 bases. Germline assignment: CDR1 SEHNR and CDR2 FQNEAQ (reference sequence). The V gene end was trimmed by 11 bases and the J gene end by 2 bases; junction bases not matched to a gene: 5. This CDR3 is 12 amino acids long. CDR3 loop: CAAGGENYGYTF. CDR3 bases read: TGTGCCGCAGGGGGAGAGAACTATGGC.

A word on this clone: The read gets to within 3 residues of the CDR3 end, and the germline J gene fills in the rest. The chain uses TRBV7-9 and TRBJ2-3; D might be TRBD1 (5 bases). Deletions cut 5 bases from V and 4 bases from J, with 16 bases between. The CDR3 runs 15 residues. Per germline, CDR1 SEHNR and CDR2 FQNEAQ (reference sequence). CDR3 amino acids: CASSPRRGSADTQYF. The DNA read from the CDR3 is TGTGCCAGCAGCCCACGTAGGGGTTCGGCAGATACG.

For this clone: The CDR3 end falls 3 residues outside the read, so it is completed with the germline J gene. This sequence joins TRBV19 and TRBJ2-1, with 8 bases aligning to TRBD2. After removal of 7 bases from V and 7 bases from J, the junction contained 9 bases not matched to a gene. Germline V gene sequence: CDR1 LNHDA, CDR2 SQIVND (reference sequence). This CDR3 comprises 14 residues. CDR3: CASTTLAGINEQFF. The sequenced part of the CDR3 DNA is TGTGCCAGTACCACTCTAGCGGGTATAAATGAG.

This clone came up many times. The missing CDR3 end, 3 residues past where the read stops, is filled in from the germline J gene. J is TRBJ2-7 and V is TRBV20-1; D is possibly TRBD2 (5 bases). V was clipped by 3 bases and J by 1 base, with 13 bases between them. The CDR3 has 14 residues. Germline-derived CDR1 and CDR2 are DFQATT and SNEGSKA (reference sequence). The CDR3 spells CSARLPGKSYEQYF. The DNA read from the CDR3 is TGCAGTGCTAGGTTACCGGGGAAATCCTACGAG.

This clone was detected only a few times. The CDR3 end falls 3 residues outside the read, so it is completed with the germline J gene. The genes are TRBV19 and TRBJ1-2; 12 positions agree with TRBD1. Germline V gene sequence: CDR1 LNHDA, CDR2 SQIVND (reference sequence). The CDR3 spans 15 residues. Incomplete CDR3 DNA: TGTGCCAGTAGCTCCCAGGGACAGGGGGCGAGGGGC. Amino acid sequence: CASSSQGQGARG. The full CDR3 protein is CASSSQGQGARGYTF.

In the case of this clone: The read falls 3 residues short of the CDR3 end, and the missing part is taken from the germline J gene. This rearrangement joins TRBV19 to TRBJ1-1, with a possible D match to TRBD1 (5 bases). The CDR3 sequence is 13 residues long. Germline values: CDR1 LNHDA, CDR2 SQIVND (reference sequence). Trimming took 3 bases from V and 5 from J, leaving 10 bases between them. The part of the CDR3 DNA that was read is TGTGCCAGTAGTATCGTCCGGGGGACTGAA. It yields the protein CASSIVRGTE. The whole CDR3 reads CASSIVRGTEAFF.

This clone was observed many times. The part of the CDR3 DNA that was read is TGCGCCAGCAGCCCTGCGGGGTTGGCGGGGGGACGCACAGATACG. Translated: CASSPAGLAGGRTDT. The complete CDR3 reads CASSPAGLAGGRTDTQYF. The chain links TRBV4-1 to TRBJ2-3; 8 positions match TRBD2. Read coverage stops 3 residues before the CDR3 terminus; the germline J gene supplies the remainder. V lost 4 bases, J lost 1 base, and 13 bases stayed unmatched. Looked up from germline, CDR1 is MGHRA and CDR2 is YSYEKL. The CDR3 runs to 18 residues.

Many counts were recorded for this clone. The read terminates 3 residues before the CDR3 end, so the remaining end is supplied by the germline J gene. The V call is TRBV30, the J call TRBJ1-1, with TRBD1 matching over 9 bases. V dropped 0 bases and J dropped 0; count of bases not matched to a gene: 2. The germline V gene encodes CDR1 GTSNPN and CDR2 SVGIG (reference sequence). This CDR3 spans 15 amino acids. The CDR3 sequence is CAWSVQGALNTEAFF. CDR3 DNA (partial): TGTGCCTGGAGTGTACAGGGGGCCCTGAACACTGAA.

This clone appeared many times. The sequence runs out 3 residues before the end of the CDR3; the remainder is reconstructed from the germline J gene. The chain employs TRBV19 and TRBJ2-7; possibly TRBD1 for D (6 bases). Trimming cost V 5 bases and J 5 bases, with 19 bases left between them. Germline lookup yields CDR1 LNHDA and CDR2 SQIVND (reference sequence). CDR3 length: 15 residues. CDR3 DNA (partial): TGTGCCAGTAGTTTAAGGGGGTCGCAGGTCCACGAG. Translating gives CASSLRGSQVHE. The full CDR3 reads CASSLRGSQVHEQYF.

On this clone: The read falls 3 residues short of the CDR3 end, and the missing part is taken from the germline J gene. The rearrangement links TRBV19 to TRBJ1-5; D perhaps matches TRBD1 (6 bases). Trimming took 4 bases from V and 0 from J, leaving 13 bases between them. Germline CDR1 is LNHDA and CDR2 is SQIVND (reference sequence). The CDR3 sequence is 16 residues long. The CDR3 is CASSTRDTYSNQPQHF. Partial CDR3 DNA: TGTGCCAGTAGTACCCGGGACACCTATAGCAATCAGCCC.